The entry that follows covers one T cell receptor (beta chain) sequence. V lost 8 bases, J lost 5 bases, and 6 bases stayed unmatched. This CDR3 region has 13 residues. Germline V gene sequence: CDR1 SEHNR, CDR2 FQNEAQ (reference sequence). This sample stems from a study of cytomegalovirus exposure and HLA in healthy donors. With 60 Vbeta and 13 Jbeta primers, the PCR was carried out. Assay: immunoSEQ multiplex PCR; the TCRdb copy retains only in-frame clones and omits some. The data show roughly 150,000 clones, around three quarters seen once. Sequencing input: PBMCs. This TCR derives from a woman between 35 and 50 years old in good health and CMV-seronegative. The genes are TRBV7-9 and TRBJ2-5, with TRBD1 matching over 9 bases. The CDR3: CASLKQGAETQYF. The DNA for the CDR3 is TGTGCCAGCCTAAAACAGGGGGCTGAGACCCAGTACTTC.